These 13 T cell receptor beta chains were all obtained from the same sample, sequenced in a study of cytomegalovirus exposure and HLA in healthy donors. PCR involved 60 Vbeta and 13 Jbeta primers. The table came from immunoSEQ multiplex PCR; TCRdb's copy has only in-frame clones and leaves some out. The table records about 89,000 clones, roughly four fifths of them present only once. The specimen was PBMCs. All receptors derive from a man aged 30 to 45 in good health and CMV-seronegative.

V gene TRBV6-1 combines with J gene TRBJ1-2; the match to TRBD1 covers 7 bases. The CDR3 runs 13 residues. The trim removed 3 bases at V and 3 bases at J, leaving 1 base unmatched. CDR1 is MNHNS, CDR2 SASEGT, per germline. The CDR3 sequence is CASSEGQYYGYTF. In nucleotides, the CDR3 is TGTGCCAGCAGTGAGGGACAGTACTATGGCTACACCTTC.

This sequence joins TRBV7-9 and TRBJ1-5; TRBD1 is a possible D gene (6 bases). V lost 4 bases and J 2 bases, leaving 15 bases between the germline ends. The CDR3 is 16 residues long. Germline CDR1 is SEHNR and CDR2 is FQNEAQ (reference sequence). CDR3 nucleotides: TGTGCCAGCAGCTCCTACAGCAGGGGTGGCAATCAGCCCCAGCATTTT. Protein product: CASSSYSRGGNQPQHF. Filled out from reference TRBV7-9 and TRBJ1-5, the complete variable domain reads DTGVSQNPRHKITKRGQNVTFRCDPISEHNRLYWYRQTLGQGPEFLTYFQNEAQLEKSRLLSDRFSAERPKGSFSTLEIQRTEQGDSAMYLCASSSYSRGGNQPQHFGDGTRLSIL.

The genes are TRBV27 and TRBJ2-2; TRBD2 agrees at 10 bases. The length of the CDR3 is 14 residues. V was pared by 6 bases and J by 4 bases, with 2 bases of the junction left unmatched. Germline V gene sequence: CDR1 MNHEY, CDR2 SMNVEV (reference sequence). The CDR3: CASRPSGSTGELFF. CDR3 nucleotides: TGTGCCAGCAGACCTAGCGGGAGCACCGGGGAGCTGTTTTTT.

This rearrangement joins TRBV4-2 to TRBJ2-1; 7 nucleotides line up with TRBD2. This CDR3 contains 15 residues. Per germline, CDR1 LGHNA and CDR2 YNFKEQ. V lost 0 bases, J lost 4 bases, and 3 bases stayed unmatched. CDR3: CASSQDGTTYNEQFF. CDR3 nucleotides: TGTGCCAGCAGCCAAGACGGGACTACTTACAATGAGCAGTTCTTC.

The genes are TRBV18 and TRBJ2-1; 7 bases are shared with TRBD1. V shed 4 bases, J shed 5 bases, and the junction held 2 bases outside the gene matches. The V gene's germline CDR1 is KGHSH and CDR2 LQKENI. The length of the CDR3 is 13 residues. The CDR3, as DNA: TGTGCCAGCTCACACAGGGGCGACAATGAGCAGTTCTTC. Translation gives CASSHRGDNEQFF.

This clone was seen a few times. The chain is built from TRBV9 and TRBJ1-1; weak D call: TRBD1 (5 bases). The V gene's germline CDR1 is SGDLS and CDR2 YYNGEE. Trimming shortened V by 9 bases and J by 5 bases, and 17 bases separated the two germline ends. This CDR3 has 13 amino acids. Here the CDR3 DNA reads TGTGCCACGAGGCGGGGCGACGATACTGAAGCTTTCTTT. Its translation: CATRRGDDTEAFF.

CDR3 loop: CASSLGQGFYYEQYF. In DNA form, the CDR3 reads TGTGCCAGCAGCTTGGGACAGGGGTTTTACTACGAGCAGTACTTC. The V gene is TRBV7-8, the J gene TRBJ2-7; 10 bases are shared with TRBD1. Germline V gives CDR1 SGHVS, CDR2 FQNEAQ. CDR3 length: 15 residues. V was pared by 3 bases and J by 3 bases, with 5 bases of the junction left unmatched.

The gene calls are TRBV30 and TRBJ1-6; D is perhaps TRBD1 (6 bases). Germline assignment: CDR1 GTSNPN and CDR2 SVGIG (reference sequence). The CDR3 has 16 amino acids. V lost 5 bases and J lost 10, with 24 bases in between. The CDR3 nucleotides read TGTGCCTGGGGGGCCAGGGGTGTAAGGACATACTCACCCCTCCACTTT. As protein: CAWGARGVRTYSPLHF.

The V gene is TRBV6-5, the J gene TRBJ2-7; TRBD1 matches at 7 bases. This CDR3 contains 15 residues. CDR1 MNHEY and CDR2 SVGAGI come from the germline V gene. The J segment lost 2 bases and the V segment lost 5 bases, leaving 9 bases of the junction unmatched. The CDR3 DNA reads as TGTGCCAGCAGTGGACAGGTACGGGCTCCCTACGAGCAGTACTTC. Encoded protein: CASSGQVRAPYEQYF.

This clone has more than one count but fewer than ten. The CDR3 DNA is TGTGCCAGCAGCGACCCACTCAGGGGGTCCCACACTGAAGCTTTCTTT. It yields the protein CASSDPLRGSHTEAFF. The chain employs TRBV9 and TRBJ1-1; TRBD1 matches 7 bases. The CDR3 loop spans 16 amino acids. Germline V gene data show CDR1 as SGDLS and CDR2 as YYNGEE. After removal of 3 bases from V and 3 bases from J, the junction contained 11 bases not matched to a gene.

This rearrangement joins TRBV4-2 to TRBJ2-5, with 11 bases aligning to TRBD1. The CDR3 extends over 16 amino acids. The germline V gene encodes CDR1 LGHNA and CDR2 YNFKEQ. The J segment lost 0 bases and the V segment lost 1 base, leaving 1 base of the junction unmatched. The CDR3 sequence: CASSQGDRGYQETQYF. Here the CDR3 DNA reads TGTGCCAGCAGCCAAGGGGACAGGGGGTACCAAGAGACCCAGTACTTC.

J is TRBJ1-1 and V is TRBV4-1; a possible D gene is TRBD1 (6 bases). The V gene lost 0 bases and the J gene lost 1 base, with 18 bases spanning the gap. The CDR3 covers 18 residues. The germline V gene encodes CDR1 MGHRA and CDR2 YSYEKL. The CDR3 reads CASSQERGGRGGNTEAFF. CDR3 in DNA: TGCGCCAGCAGCCAAGAGAGGGGGGGGAGGGGGGGGAACACTGAAGCTTTCTTT.

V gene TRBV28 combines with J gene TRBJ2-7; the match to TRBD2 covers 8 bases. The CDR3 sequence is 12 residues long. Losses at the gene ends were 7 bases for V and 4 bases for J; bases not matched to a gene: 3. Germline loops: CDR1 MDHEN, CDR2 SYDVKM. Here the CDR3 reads CASTSGGYEQYF. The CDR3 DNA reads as TGTGCCAGCACATCGGGAGGGTACGAGCAGTACTTC.